A single sample gave rise to the 21 T cell receptor beta chains below, sequenced in a study of blood T cell repertoires in COVID-19. TCRdb's table, derived via immunoSEQ multiplex PCR, lists solely in-frame clones and lacks some. The sample contains about 220,000 clones, under 90% of which appear only once. The specimen was PBMCs or T cells enriched from blood (not recorded which). The source of these receptors is a woman aged 60-75 years who had recovered from COVID-19.

This rearrangement joins TRBV12-5 to TRBJ2-3, with TRBD1 matching over 8 bases. There are 15 residues in the CDR3. The V gene end was trimmed by 6 bases and the J gene end by 1 base; junction bases not matched to a gene: 6. Per the germline V gene, CDR1 is LGHNT and CDR2 is FRNRAP. CDR3 in amino acids: CASGRRGPRTDTQYF. In DNA form, the CDR3 reads TGTGCTAGTGGACGCAGGGGGCCACGCACAGATACGCAGTATTTT. Variable domain in full (rest from reference TRBV12-5 and TRBJ2-3): DARVTQTPRHKVTEMGQEVTMRCQPILGHNTVFWYRQTMMQGLELLAYFRNRAPLDDSGMPKDRFSAEMPDATLATLKIQPSEPRDSAVYFCASGRRGPRTDTQYFGPGTRLTVL.

This chain links TRBV7-2 with TRBJ2-1, with 13 bases aligning to TRBD2. J gave up 4 bases and V 3 bases, and 0 bases lay outside the gene matches. CDR3 length: 15 amino acids. Germline CDR1 reads SGHTA; CDR2 reads FQGNSA. Here the CDR3 reads CASSLGLAGYNEQFF. Written as DNA, the CDR3 is TGTGCCAGCAGCTTGGGACTAGCGGGGTACAATGAGCAGTTCTTC.

The genes are TRBV24-1 and TRBJ2-5, with D possibly being TRBD2 (6 bases). The CDR3 consists of 14 residues. The V end was cut by 4 bases, the J end by 5 bases, with 13 bases between. Germline lookup yields CDR1 KGHDR and CDR2 SFDVKD. CDR3 amino acids: CATSDAGGDETQYF. DNA for the CDR3: TGTGCCACCAGTGACGCCGGGGGAGATGAGACCCAGTACTTC.

The CDR3 sequence is CASSSTGNYGYTF. The CDR3 nucleotides are TGTGCCAGCAGTTCTACAGGGAACTATGGCTACACCTTC. The chain recombines TRBV6-5 with TRBJ1-2; D is possibly TRBD1 (6 bases). Trimming stripped 4 bases from V and 2 bases from J, with 8 bases between. Germline V gives CDR1 MNHEY, CDR2 SVGAGI. The CDR3 runs 13 residues.

The rearrangement uses TRBV7-2 and TRBJ2-3, with D uncertain. This CDR3 is 12 amino acids long. The V gene's germline CDR1 is SGHTA and CDR2 FQGNSA. Between the trimmed V and J ends, which lost 3 bases and 2 bases, there was a span of 3 bases. The CDR3: CASSFYTDTQYF. The CDR3 DNA reads as TGTGCCAGCAGCTTCTACACAGATACGCAGTATTTT.

J is TRBJ2-1 and V is TRBV12-3 or TRBV12-4, with D perhaps TRBD1 (5 bases). This CDR3 region has 13 residues. Trimming removed 5 bases at V and 6 bases at J, with 11 bases between. CDR3 nucleotide sequence: TGTGCCAGCAGTCATGACAGACGCAATGAGCAGTTCTTC. Protein sequence: CASSHDRRNEQFF.

V is TRBV7-7 and J is TRBJ2-1; 11 nucleotides line up with TRBD2. The CDR3 covers 15 residues. The germline V gene encodes CDR1 SSHAT and CDR2 FNYEAQ (reference sequence). V trimming: 10 bases; J trimming: 7 bases; junction bases outside the gene matches: 12. This CDR3 reads CAISRTSGRGNEQFF. In nucleotides, the CDR3 is TGTGCCATCTCCCGGACTAGCGGGCGGGGGAATGAGCAGTTCTTC.

The chain carries TRBV7-9 and TRBJ2-5, with D possibly being TRBD1 (6 bases). With 5 bases removed from V and 5 bases from J, the gap between germline ends came to 9 bases. Germline V gene sequence: CDR1 SEHNR, CDR2 FQNEAQ (reference sequence). The CDR3 runs to 12 residues. This chain's CDR3 is CASSTQGETQYF. CDR3 DNA sequence: TGTGCCAGCAGCACCCAGGGGGAGACCCAGTACTTC.

This clone showed up just a few times. Other DNA sequences in this sample translate to the same CDR3. This CDR3 is CASTRDRGNYGYTF. In nucleotides, the CDR3 is TGTGCCAGCACCCGGGACAGGGGAAACTATGGCTACACCTTC. This chain joins TRBV19 and TRBJ1-2, with 10 bases that match TRBD1. The CDR3 runs 14 residues. Unmatched junction bases numbered 6, after V lost 9 bases and J lost 2 bases. Germline CDR1 LNHDA, CDR2 SQIVND (reference sequence).

The CDR3 is CASSEAGAQSDGYTF. The CDR3 DNA sequence: TGCGCCAGCAGTGAGGCAGGGGCCCAATCCGATGGCTACACCTTC. The chain uses TRBV10-2 and TRBJ1-2; maybe TRBD1 (6 bases). CDR3 length: 15 residues. The V end lost 2 bases, the J end lost 6 bases, and 16 bases lay between the germline ends. Germline V gene data show CDR1 as WSHSY and CDR2 as SAAADI.

The J gene is TRBJ1-4, the V gene TRBV7-3, with D maybe TRBD1 (5 bases). The V gene's germline CDR1 is SGHTA and CDR2 FQGTGA. This CDR3 is 15 amino acids long. Trimming removed 1 base at V and 6 bases at J, with 12 bases between. The CDR3 here is CASSLRGRADEKLFF. The CDR3 bases are TGTGCCAGCAGCTTAAGGGGCAGGGCCGATGAAAAACTGTTTTTT.

The chain combines TRBV5-8 with TRBJ1-1, with TRBD1 as a possible D gene (6 bases). CDR1 is SGHTS, CDR2 YDEGEE, per germline. This CDR3 is 18 amino acids long. The ends were cut back, 0 bases at V and 1 base at J, with 19 bases in the middle. DNA of the CDR3: TGTGCCAGCAGCTTGGGTCGGGGGGGCACAATCTCGAACACTGAAGCTTTCTTT. Encoded protein: CASSLGRGGTISNTEAFF.

The V call is TRBV6-6, the J call TRBJ2-7; the match to TRBD1 covers 9 bases. This CDR3 region has 15 residues. The J segment lost 2 bases and the V segment lost 5 bases, leaving 7 bases of the junction unmatched. CDR1 and CDR2 (germline): MNHNY, SVGAGI (reference sequence). The DNA of the CDR3 is TGTGCCAGCAGTGTGGGACAGGGCATAACCTACGAGCAGTACTTC. Translation gives CASSVGQGITYEQYF.

This chain links TRBV5-6 with TRBJ1-6; D is unresolved. CDR1 is SGHDT and CDR2 is YYEEEE in the germline V gene. With 4 bases removed from V and 8 bases from J, the gap between germline ends came to 13 bases. This CDR3 contains 14 residues. DNA of the CDR3: TGTGCCAGCAGCACTGTGGTCGGGGATTCACCCCTCCACTTT. Amino acid sequence: CASSTVVGDSPLHF.

The chain has TRBV20-1 and TRBJ2-2; 9 bases fit TRBD2. Germline loops: CDR1 DFQATT, CDR2 SNEGSKA (reference sequence). This CDR3 contains 15 residues. J lost 5 bases, V lost 3 bases, and 7 bases had no gene match. CDR3 loop: CSASSLAGVTGELFF. CDR3 nucleotides: TGCAGTGCTAGTAGTTTAGCGGGAGTTACCGGGGAGCTGTTTTTT.

This clone appeared a few times. Different DNA sequences within this sample yield the same CDR3. The chain carries TRBV19 and TRBJ2-7, with 9 nucleotides matching TRBD1. The V and J ends lost 1 base and 2 bases, in that order; junction bases with no gene match: 0. The CDR3 has 14 amino acids. Germline values: CDR1 LNHDA, CDR2 SQIVND (reference sequence). CDR3 DNA: TGTGCCAGTAGTATAGGACAGGGGGCCTACGAGCAGTACTTC. Amino acid sequence: CASSIGQGAYEQYF.

The V and J genes are TRBV15 and TRBJ2-7; a possible D gene is TRBD1 (6 bases). Trimming left V 3 bases short and J 4 bases short, with 16 bases between. CDR3 length equals 15 residues. The germline CDR1 and CDR2 sequences are LNHNV and YYDKDF (reference sequence). As DNA, the CDR3 is TGTGCCACCAGCAGTCAGCACAGGGCTATTTACGAGCAGTACTTC. Amino acids: CATSSQHRAIYEQYF.

In this sample, this clone turned up once. This chain links TRBV6-6 with TRBJ1-1; D gene ambiguous. The CDR3 consists of 11 residues. Between the trimmed V and J ends, which lost 6 bases and 10 bases, there was a span of 12 bases. Germline V gene data show CDR1 as MNHNY and CDR2 as SVGAGI (reference sequence). As DNA, the CDR3 is TGTGCCAGCAGGCAAGCCGAGGGAGCTTTCTTT. It codes for CASRQAEGAFF.

There are a few counts of this clone. The chain is built from TRBV11-2 and TRBJ2-2, with D possibly matching TRBD1 (6 bases). CDR3 length: 16 amino acids. The germline V gene encodes CDR1 SGHAT and CDR2 FQNNGV. The V end was cut by 6 bases, the J end by 0 bases, with 14 bases between. The CDR3 DNA reads TGTGCCAGCAGGTCCCAGGGGTCCACGAACACCGGGGAGCTGTTTTTT. Encoded protein: CASRSQGSTNTGELFF.

The chain joins TRBV6-1 to TRBJ2-3; D gene unclear. This CDR3 region has 16 residues. The V end was cut by 3 bases, the J end by 1 base, with 14 bases between. Germline V lookup: CDR1 MNHNS, CDR2 SASEGT. This CDR3 reads CASSDTSQPGTDTQYF. CDR3 coding DNA: TGTGCCAGCAGTGATACGTCACAACCCGGCACAGATACGCAGTATTTT.

This chain connects TRBV4-3 to TRBJ1-2; possible D gene TRBD1, 5 bases. This CDR3 is built from 14 residues. Germline assignment: CDR1 LGHNA and CDR2 YSLEER. V lost 1 base and J 2 bases, leaving 8 bases between the germline ends. The CDR3 region has the DNA TGCGCCAGCAGCCAAGGGTCAGGGAACTATGGCTACACCTTC. It encodes CASSQGSGNYGYTF.